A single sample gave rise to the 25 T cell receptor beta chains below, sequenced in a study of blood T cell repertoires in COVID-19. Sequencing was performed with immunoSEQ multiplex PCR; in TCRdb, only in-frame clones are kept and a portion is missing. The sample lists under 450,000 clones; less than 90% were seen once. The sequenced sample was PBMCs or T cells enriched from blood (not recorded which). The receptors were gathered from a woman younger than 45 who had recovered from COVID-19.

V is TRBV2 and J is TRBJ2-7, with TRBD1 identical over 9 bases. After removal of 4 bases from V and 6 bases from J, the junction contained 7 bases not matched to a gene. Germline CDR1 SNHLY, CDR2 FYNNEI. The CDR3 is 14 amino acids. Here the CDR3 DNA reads TGTGCCAGCAGTGGAGCCAGGACAGGGGCCGAGCAGTACTTC. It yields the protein CASSGARTGAEQYF.

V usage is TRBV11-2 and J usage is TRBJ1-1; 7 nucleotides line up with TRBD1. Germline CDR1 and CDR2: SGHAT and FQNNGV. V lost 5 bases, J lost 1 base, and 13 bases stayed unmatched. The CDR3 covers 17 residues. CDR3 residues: CASSAPGRGSQNTEAFF. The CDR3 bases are TGTGCCAGCAGCGCCCCGGGCAGGGGGAGTCAGAACACTGAAGCTTTCTTT.

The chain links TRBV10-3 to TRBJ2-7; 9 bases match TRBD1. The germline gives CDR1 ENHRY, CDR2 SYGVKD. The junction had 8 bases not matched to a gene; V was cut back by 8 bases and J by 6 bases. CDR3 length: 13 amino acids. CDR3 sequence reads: CAIGRDREAEQYF. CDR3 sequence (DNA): TGTGCCATCGGCCGGGACAGGGAGGCCGAGCAGTACTTC.

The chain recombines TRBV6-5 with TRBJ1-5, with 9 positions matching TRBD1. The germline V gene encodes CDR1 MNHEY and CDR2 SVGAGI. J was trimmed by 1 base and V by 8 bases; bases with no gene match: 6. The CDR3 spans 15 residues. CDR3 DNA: TGTGCCAGCGCCTTACAGGGGGCAAGCAATCAGCCCCAGCATTTT. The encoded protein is CASALQGASNQPQHF.

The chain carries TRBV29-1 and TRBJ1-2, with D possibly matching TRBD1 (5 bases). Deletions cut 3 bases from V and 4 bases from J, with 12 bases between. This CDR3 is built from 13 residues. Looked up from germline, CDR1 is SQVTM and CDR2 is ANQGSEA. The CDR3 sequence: CSVDKAGFYGYTF. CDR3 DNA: TGCAGCGTTGACAAGGCAGGGTTCTATGGCTACACCTTC.

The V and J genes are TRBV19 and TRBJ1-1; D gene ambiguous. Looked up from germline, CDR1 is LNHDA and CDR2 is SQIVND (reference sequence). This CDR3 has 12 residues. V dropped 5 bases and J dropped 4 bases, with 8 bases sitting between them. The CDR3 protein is CASSHYGTEAFF. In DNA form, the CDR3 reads TGTGCCAGTAGTCACTATGGCACTGAAGCTTTCTTT.

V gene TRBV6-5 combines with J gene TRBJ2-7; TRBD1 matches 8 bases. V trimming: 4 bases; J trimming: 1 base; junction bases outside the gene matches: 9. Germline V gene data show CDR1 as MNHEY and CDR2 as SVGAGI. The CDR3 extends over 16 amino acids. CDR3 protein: CASSFTHWTGSYEQYF. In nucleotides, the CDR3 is TGTGCCAGCAGTTTTACTCATTGGACAGGGTCCTACGAGCAGTACTTC.

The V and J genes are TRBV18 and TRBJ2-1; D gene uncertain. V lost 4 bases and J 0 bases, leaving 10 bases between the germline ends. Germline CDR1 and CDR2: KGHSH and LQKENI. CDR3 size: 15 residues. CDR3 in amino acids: CASSLGYSSYNEQFF. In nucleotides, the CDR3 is TGTGCCAGCTCACTAGGCTACAGCTCCTACAATGAGCAGTTCTTC.

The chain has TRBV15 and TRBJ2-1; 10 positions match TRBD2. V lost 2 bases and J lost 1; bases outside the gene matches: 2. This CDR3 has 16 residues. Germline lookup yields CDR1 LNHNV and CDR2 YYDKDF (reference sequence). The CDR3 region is CATSRLAGGSYNEQFF. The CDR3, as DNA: TGTGCCACCAGCAGATTAGCGGGAGGATCCTACAATGAGCAGTTCTTC.

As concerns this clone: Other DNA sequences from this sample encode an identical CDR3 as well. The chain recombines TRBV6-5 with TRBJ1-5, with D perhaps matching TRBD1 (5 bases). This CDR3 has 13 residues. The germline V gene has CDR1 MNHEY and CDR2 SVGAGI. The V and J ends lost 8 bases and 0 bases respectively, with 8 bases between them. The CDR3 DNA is TGTGCCAGCGGGCAGGGTAGCAATCAGCCCCAGCATTTT. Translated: CASGQGSNQPQHF.

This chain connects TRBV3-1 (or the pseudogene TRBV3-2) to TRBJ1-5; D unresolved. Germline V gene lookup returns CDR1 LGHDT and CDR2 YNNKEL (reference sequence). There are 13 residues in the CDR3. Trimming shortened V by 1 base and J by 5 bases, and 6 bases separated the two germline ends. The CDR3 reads CASSQVLDQPQHF. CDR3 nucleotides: TGTGCCAGCAGCCAAGTTCTCGATCAGCCCCAGCATTTT.

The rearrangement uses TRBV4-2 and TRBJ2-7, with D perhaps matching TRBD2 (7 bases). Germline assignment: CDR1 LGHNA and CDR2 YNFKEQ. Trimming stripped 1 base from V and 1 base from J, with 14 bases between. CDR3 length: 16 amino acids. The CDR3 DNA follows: TGTGCCAGCAGCCAAGTTGCGGCGGGGGCATCCTACGAGCAGTACTTC. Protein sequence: CASSQVAAGASYEQYF.

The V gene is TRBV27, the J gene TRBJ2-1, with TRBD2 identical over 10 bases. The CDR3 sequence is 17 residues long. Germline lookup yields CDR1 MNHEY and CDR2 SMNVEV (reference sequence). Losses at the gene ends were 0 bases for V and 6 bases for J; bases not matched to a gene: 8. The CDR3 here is CASSLSRLAGESNEQFF. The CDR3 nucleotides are TGTGCCAGCAGTTTATCGAGGCTAGCGGGAGAAAGCAATGAGCAGTTCTTC.

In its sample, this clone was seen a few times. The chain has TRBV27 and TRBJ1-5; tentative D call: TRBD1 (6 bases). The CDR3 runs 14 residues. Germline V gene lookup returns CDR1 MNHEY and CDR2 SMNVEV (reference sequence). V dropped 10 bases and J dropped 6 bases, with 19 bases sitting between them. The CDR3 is CATGRGGSGQPQHF. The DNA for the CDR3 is TGTGCCACCGGGAGGGGGGGTTCGGGTCAGCCCCAGCATTTT.

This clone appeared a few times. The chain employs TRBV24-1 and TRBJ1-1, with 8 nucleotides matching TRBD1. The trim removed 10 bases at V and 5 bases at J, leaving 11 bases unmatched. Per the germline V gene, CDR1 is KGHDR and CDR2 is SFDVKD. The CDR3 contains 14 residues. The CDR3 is CATYWTGNGTEAFF. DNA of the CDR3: TGTGCCACTTACTGGACAGGGAACGGGACTGAAGCTTTCTTT.

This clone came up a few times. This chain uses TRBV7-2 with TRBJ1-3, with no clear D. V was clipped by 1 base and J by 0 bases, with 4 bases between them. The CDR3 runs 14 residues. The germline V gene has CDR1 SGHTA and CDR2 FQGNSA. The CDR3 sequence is CASSLGASGNTIYF. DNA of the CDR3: TGTGCCAGCAGCTTAGGGGCCTCTGGAAACACCATATATTTT.

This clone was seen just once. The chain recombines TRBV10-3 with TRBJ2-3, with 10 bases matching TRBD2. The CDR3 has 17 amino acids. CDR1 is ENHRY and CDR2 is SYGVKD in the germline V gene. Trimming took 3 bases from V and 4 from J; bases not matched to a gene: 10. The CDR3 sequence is CAISDYLAGEYADTQYF. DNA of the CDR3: TGTGCCATCAGTGACTACCTAGCGGGAGAGTATGCAGATACGCAGTATTTT.

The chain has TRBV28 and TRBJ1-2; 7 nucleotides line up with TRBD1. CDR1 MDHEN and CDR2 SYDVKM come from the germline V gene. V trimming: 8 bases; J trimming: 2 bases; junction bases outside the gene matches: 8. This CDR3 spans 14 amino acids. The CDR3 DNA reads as TGTGCCAGCTCGACAGGGCTGGGGAACTATGGCTACACCTTC. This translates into CASSTGLGNYGYTF.

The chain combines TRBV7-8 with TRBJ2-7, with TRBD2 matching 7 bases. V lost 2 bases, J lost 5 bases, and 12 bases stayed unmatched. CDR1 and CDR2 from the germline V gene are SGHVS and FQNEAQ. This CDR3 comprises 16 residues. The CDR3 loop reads CASSLRAGAIYDEQYF. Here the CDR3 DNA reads TGTGCCAGCAGCTTAAGGGCGGGAGCTATTTACGACGAGCAGTACTTC.

CDR3 protein: CASSEVQGANEKLFF. CDR3 sequence (DNA): TGTGCCAGCAGTGAGGTACAAGGGGCTAATGAAAAACTGTTTTTT. This chain uses TRBV2 with TRBJ1-4, with D maybe TRBD1 (5 bases). CDR3 size: 15 residues. The V gene's germline CDR1 is SNHLY and CDR2 FYNNEI. Trimming took off 3 bases at V and 3 bases at J, with 11 bases between the two ends.

DNA for the CDR3: TGTGCCATCAGGGGAACGACAGGGGCTTCCTACGAGCAGTACTTC. Translation gives CAIRGTTGASYEQYF. The chain carries TRBV10-3 and TRBJ2-7; 8 bases map to TRBD1. The trim removed 6 bases at V and 1 base at J, leaving 8 bases unmatched. Per germline, CDR1 ENHRY and CDR2 SYGVKD. The length of the CDR3 is 15 residues.

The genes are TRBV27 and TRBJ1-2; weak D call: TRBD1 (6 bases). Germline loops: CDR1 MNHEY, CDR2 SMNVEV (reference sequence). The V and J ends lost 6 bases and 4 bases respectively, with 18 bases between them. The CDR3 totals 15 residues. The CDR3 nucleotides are TGTGCCAGCAGCTTTAAAGCACAGGGTCCCTATGGCTACACCTTC. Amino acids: CASSFKAQGPYGYTF.

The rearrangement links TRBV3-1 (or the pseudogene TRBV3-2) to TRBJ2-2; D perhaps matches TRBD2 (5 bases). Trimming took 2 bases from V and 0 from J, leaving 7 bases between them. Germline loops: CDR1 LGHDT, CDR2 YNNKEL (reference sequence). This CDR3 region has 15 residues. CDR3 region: CASSQRGANTGELFF. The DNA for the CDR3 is TGTGCCAGCAGCCAACGGGGTGCGAACACCGGGGAGCTGTTTTTT.

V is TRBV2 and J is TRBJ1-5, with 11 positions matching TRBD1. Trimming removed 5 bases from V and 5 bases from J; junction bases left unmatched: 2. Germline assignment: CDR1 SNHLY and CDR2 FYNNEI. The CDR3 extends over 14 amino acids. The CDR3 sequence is CASSWTGGDQPQHF. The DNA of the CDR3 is TGTGCCAGCAGTTGGACAGGGGGCGATCAGCCCCAGCATTTT.

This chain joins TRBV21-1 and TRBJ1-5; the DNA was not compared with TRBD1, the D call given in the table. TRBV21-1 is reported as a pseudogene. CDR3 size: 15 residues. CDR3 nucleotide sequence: TGTGCCAGCAGCAAAGGACAGGGGGGGACTCAGCCCCAGCATTTT. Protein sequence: CASSKGQGGTQPQHF.